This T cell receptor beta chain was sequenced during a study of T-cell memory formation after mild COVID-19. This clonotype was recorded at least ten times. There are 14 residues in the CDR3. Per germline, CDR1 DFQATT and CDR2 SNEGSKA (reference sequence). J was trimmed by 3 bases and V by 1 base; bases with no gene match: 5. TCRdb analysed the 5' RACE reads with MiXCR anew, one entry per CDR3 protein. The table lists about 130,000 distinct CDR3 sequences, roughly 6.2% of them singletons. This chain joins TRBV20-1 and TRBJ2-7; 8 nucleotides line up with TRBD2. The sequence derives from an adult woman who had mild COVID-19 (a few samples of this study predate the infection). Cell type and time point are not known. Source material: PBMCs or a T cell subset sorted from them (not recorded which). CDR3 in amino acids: CSARAGGHVYEQYF. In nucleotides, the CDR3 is TGCAGTGCTAGAGCGGGAGGGCACGTCTACGAGCAGTACTTC.